The clone carrying this T cell receptor (beta chain) was observed a handful of times. As yet, its antigen is unknown. This CDR3 contains 15 residues. These data come from a study of identical twins. General study results and limits: Zero-insertion results could be subject to partial confounding by invariant MAIT and iNKT cells. Reduced insertions were recorded for abundant cord blood beta clonotypes, with no such pattern in memory repertoires.

TCRdb processed the 5' RACE reads anew with MiXCR; each CDR3 protein has one entry. This table holds about 570,000 distinct CDR3 sequences, roughly 9.5% found once. These same records also appear under a second study, on yellow fever vaccine responses in identical twins.

Sequenced input: PBMCs. The sequence came from a woman younger than 35 in good health. The genes are TRBV21-1 and TRBJ1-1. TRBV21-1 is a pseudogene locus. The CDR3 loop reads CATLSVHGAGTEAFF. In nucleotides, the CDR3 is TGTGCCACCCTATCCGTGCATGGAGCGGGGACTGAAGCTTTCTTT.